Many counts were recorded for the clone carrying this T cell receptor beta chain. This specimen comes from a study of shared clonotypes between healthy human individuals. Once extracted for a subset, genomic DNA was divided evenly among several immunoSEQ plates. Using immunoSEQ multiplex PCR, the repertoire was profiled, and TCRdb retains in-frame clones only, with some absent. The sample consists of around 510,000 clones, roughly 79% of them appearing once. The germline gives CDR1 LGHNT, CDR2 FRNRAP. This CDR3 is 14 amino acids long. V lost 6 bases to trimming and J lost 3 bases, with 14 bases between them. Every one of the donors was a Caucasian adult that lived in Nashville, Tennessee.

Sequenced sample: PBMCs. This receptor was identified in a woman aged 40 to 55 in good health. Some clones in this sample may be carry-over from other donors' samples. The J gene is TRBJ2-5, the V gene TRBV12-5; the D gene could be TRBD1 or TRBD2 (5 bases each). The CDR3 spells CASGAGTEEETQYF. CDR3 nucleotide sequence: TGTGCTAGTGGAGCAGGGACGGAAGAAGAGACCCAGTACTTC.